This T cell receptor beta chain was captured in a study of T cells in Graves' hyperthyroidism and ophthalmopathy. Study-wide points: The model anticipated ophthalmopathy a median about 7 months pre-onset.

In its sample, this clonotype was seen once. Its antigen is not identified. The CDR3 regions of TCR beta were amplified from RNA transcripts. Initially, a first-round RT-PCR of the TCR CDR3 employed the HTBI primer set. From the multiplex PCR reads, TCRdb called clonotypes with MiXCR, one entry per CDR3 protein. Of roughly 170,000 distinct CDR3 sequences listed, 17% are singletons. Cells are PBMCs isolated from more than 8.5 ml of fresh blood. The J segment lost 5 bases and the V segment lost 6 bases, leaving 9 bases of the junction unmatched. CDR3 length equals 15 residues. Germline-derived CDR1 and CDR2 are SNHLY and FYNNEI.

Sequenced sample: blood. This receptor was taken from a woman in her forties or fifties with Graves' hyperthyroidism. The V call is TRBV2, the J call TRBJ1-4; 7 positions match TRBD1. In nucleotides, the CDR3 is TGTGCCAGCAGGCCTAATACAGGGGCCAATGAAAAACTGTTTTTT. Translation: CASRPNTGANEKLFF.